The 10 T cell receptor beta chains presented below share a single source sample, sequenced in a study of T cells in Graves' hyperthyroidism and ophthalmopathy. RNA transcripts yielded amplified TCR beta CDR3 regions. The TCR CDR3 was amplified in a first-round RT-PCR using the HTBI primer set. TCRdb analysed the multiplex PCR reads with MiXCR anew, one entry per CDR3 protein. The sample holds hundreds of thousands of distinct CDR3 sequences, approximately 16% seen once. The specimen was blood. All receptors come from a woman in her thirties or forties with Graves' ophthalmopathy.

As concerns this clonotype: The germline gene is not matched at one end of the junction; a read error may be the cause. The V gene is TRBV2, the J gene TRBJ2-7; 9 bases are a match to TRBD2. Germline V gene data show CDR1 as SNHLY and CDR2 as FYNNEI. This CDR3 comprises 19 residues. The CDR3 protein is CASSTPSRLAEGSSHEQYF. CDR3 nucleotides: TGCGCCAGCAGCACCCCATCTCGACTAGCGGAGGGGAGCTCCCACGAGCAGTACTTC.

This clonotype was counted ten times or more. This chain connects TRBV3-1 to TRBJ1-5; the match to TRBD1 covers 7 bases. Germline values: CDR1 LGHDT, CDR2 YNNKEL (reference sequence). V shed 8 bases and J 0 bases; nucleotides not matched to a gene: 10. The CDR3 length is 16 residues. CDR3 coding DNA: TGTGCCAGCGGCAGGGACAGAGGATATAGCAATCAGCCCCAGCATTTT. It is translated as CASGRDRGYSNQPQHF.

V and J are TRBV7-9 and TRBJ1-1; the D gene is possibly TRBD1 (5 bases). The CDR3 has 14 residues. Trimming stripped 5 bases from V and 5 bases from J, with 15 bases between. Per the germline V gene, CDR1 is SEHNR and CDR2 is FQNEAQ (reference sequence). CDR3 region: CASSHPGEGTEAFF. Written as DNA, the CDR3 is TGTGCCAGCAGCCATCCCGGAGAGGGGACTGAAGCTTTCTTT.

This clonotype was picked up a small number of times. This chain's CDR3 is CASSPQANGVTEAFF. As DNA, the CDR3 is TGTGCCAGCTCACCACAAGCCAACGGGGTAACTGAAGCTTTCTTT. The rearrangement joins TRBV18 to TRBJ1-1; D unclear. Germline V gene sequence: CDR1 KGHSH, CDR2 LQKENI. Trimming pared 1 base from V and 5 bases from J, leaving 14 bases between. The CDR3 is 15 residues long.

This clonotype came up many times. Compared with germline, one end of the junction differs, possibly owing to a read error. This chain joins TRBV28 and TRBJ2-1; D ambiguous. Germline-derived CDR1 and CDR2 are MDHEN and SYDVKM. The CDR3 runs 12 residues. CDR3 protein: CASSLLGNEQFF. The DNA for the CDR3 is TGTGCCAGCAGCTTATTGGGCAATGAGCAGTTCTTC.

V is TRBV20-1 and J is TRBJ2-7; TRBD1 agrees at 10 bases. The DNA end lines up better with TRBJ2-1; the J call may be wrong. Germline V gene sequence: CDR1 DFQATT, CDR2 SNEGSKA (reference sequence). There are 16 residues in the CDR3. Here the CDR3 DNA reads TGCAGTGCTAGGCTCCGGGACAGGGGAAGAAACTACGAGCAGTTCTTC. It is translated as CSARLRDRGRNYEQFF.

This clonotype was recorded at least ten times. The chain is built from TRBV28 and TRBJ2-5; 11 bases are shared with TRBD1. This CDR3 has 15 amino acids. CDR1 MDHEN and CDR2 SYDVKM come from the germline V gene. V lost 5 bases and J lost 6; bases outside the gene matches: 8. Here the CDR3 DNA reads TGTGCCAGCAGTCAACGGACAGGGGGCGGGAAGACCCAGTACTTC. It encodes CASSQRTGGGKTQYF.

CDR3 DNA sequence: TGCGCCACTATGACCACAGGGAGTACACCCCTCCACTTT. This sequence encodes CATMTTGSTPLHF. V and J are TRBV10-2 and TRBJ1-6; the D gene is possibly TRBD1 (6 bases). CDR3 size: 13 residues. Germline V gives CDR1 WSHSY, CDR2 SAAADI. The germline V and J ends were trimmed by 10 bases and 11 bases, with 18 bases remaining between them.

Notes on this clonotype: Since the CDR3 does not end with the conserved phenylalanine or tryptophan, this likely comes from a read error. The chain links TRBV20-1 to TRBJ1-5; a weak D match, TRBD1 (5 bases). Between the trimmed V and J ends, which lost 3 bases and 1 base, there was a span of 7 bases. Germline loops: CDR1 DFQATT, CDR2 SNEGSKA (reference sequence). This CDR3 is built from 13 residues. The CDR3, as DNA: TGCAGTGCTAGCCGGGACAGCAATCAGCCCCAGCATCTT. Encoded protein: CSASRDSNQPQHL.

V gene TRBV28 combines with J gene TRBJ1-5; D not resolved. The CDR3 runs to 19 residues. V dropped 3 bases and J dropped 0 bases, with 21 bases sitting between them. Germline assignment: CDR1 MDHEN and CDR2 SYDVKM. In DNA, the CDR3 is TGTGCCAGCAGTTTGAGCCCCGCGGCAGGCGTATATAGCAATCAGCCCCAGCATTTT. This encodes CASSLSPAAGVYSNQPQHF.